These T cell receptor beta chains were read from a single sample in a study of T cells after yellow fever vaccination. TCRdb re-called the 5' RACE reads with MiXCR, one entry per CDR3 protein. The sample lists around 68,000 distinct CDR3 sequences, more than 5.5% occurring once. Sequences were derived from CD8+ T cells sorted from PBMCs, sampled about 10 days after the first yellow fever vaccination. The receptors were sampled from a man between 18 and 29 years old who received the YFV17D yellow fever vaccine. Each CDR3 is given with its conserved first and last residue. The size field is filled for only some rows; it gives once, few, many or a size class.

V gene: TRBV4-3; clone size: many; CDR3 length: 16; CDR3 protein: CASSQGGQGVNQPQHF
V gene: TRBV4-2; clone size: many; CDR3 length: 13; CDR3 protein: CASSPDTSYEQYF
V gene: TRBV12-3/TRBV12-4; clone size: many; CDR3 length: 15; CDR3 protein: CASRAEHLSTGELFF
V gene: TRBV9; clone size: many; CDR3 length: 15; CDR3 protein: CASSVGEGVYNEQFF
V gene: TRBV4-2; clone size: few; CDR3 length: 13; CDR3 protein: CASSQGGEYGYTF
V gene: TRBV9; clone size: .; CDR3 length: 14; CDR3 protein: CASSVEMSDNEQFF
V gene: TRBV12-3/TRBV12-4; clone size: many; CDR3 length: 13; CDR3 protein: CASSPGHAEPLHF
V gene: TRBV11-2; clone size: many; CDR3 length: 14; CDR3 protein: CASSLSRGTDTQYF
V gene: TRBV10-3; clone size: .; CDR3 length: 13; CDR3 protein: CAISEGDSYEQYF
V gene: TRBV7-3; clone size: few; CDR3 length: 16; CDR3 protein: CASSLYGAGDTGELFF
V gene: TRBV4-3; clone size: many; CDR3 length: 14; CDR3 protein: CASSLREGGTEAFF